A selection of T cell receptor beta chains follows, all from one sample in a study of T cell changes during pregnancy in multiple sclerosis. The assay was immunoSEQ multiplex PCR, and TCRdb's table has in-frame clones only and misses some. The table lists around 65,000 clones, over 75% of them singletons. The sample in question was peripheral blood, obtained in the first trimester of pregnancy. The receptors were gathered from a female donor with multiple sclerosis, enrolled in a pregnancy study. Each CDR3 is given with its conserved first and last residue. Fields, in order: J gene, clone size, D gene, V gene, CDR3 DNA, CDR3 protein. D genes are given only for firm matches. Clone size is shown for a subset of rows, as once, few, many or a class of expanded clone.

J gene: TRBJ2-7; clone size: .; D gene: .; V gene: TRBV10-3; CDR3 DNA: TGTGCCATCGGTAGGATCCTGGGACTTTCCTACGAGCAGTACTTC; CDR3 protein: CAIGRILGLSYEQYF
J gene: TRBJ2-1; clone size: .; D gene: .; V gene: TRBV6-4; CDR3 DNA: TGTGCCAGCAGTCGTCCAAGCGGCTCCTACAATGAGCAGTTCTTC; CDR3 protein: CASSRPSGSYNEQFF
J gene: TRBJ2-3; clone size: .; D gene: TRBD2; V gene: TRBV4-1; CDR3 DNA: TGCGCCAGCAGCCAAGTAACTAGCGGCACAGATACGCAGTATTTT; CDR3 protein: CASSQVTSGTDTQYF
J gene: TRBJ2-5; clone size: .; D gene: TRBD1; V gene: TRBV10-3; CDR3 DNA: TGTGCCATCAGAGACAGGGTTGGGGAGACCCAGTACTTC; CDR3 protein: CAIRDRVGETQYF
J gene: TRBJ2-3; clone size: .; D gene: .; V gene: TRBV14; CDR3 DNA: TGTGCCAGCAGCCAAGACGTAGCAAGTACTACGCAGTATTTT; CDR3 protein: CASSQDVASTTQYF
J gene: TRBJ2-2; clone size: .; D gene: TRBD1; V gene: TRBV6-6; CDR3 DNA: TGTGCCAGCACCAACCACAGGGGGTTCCGCGGGGAGCTGTTTTTT; CDR3 protein: CASTNHRGFRGELFF
J gene: TRBJ1-2; clone size: once; D gene: .; V gene: TRBV19; CDR3 DNA: TGTGCCAGTAGGAGAGTGGGCGACTATGGCTACACCTTC; CDR3 protein: CASRRVGDYGYTF
J gene: TRBJ2-1; clone size: .; D gene: TRBD1; V gene: TRBV7-9; CDR3 DNA: TGTGCCAGCAGCTCCCCAGAGGGGGCGCGGTACAATGAGCAGTTCTTC; CDR3 protein: CASSSPEGARYNEQFF
J gene: TRBJ2-5; clone size: .; D gene: .; V gene: TRBV15; CDR3 DNA: TGTGCCACCAGCAAAGCACAGACCCAGTACTTC; CDR3 protein: CATSKAQTQYF
J gene: TRBJ2-5; clone size: .; D gene: TRBD1; V gene: TRBV6-5; CDR3 DNA: TGTGCCAGCAGTTTGGGACAGGGGGCCTGGGAGACCCAGTACTTC; CDR3 protein: CASSLGQGAWETQYF
J gene: TRBJ2-3; clone size: .; D gene: TRBD1; V gene: TRBV5-1; CDR3 DNA: TGCGCCAGCAGCTTGGTGGGACAGGGGAGCACAGATACGCAGTATTTT; CDR3 protein: CASSLVGQGSTDTQYF
J gene: TRBJ2-2; clone size: .; D gene: .; V gene: TRBV6-5; CDR3 DNA: TGTGCCAGCAGCTCCTTAACGAACACCGGGGAGCTGTTTTTT; CDR3 protein: CASSSLTNTGELFF
J gene: TRBJ1-2; clone size: .; D gene: TRBD1; V gene: TRBV11-2; CDR3 DNA: TGTGCCAGCAGCTTAGGGCCAGGGGGGTTAAACTATGGCTACACCTTC; CDR3 protein: CASSLGPGGLNYGYTF
J gene: TRBJ1-5; clone size: .; D gene: TRBD1; V gene: TRBV5-1; CDR3 DNA: TGCGCCAGCACCCTTTCCCGACAGGGGAATAGCAATCAGCCCCAGCATTTT; CDR3 protein: CASTLSRQGNSNQPQHF
J gene: TRBJ1-5; clone size: .; D gene: .; V gene: TRBV27; CDR3 DNA: TGTGCCAGCAGTTTAGGCAGGGGAAGCAATCAGCCCCAGCATTTT; CDR3 protein: CASSLGRGSNQPQHF
J gene: TRBJ2-5; clone size: once; D gene: .; V gene: TRBV4-3; CDR3 DNA: TGCGCCAGCAGCCAAGATCGGGGGGAGACCCAGTACTTC; CDR3 protein: CASSQDRGETQYF
J gene: TRBJ1-1; clone size: .; D gene: .; V gene: TRBV6-4; CDR3 DNA: TGTGCCAGCAGCGTCACGTCTGGACAAGGGAACACTGAAGCTTTCTTT; CDR3 protein: CASSVTSGQGNTEAFF
J gene: TRBJ2-7; clone size: .; D gene: .; V gene: TRBV2; CDR3 DNA: TGTGCCAGCAGTGAAAGACTAGAGGTCGACGAGCAGTACTTC; CDR3 protein: CASSERLEVDEQYF
J gene: TRBJ1-2; clone size: .; D gene: .; V gene: TRBV14; CDR3 DNA: TGTGCCAGCAGCCAAGAAGCCGGGGATGGCTACACCTTC; CDR3 protein: CASSQEAGDGYTF
J gene: TRBJ2-3; clone size: .; D gene: TRBD2; V gene: TRBV7-9; CDR3 DNA: TGTGCCAGCAGCTCGATAGCGGGAGCTTCAGATACGCAGTATTTT; CDR3 protein: CASSSIAGASDTQYF
J gene: TRBJ2-1; clone size: .; D gene: TRBD2; V gene: TRBV27; CDR3 DNA: TGTGCCAGCAGTCAGAGAACCCCTAGCGGTTCCTACAATGAGCAGTTCTTC; CDR3 protein: CASSQRTPSGSYNEQFF
J gene: TRBJ1-5; clone size: medium-sized; D gene: .; V gene: TRBV7-3; CDR3 DNA: TGTGCCAGCAGCACAGGGCCCAATCAGCCCCAGCATTTT; CDR3 protein: CASSTGPNQPQHF
J gene: TRBJ1-2; clone size: .; D gene: .; V gene: TRBV2; CDR3 DNA: TGTGCCAGCAGCGACTTAGTCGGAGGAGTGGACACCTTC; CDR3 protein: CASSDLVGGVDTF
J gene: TRBJ2-7; clone size: few; D gene: TRBD1; V gene: TRBV11-2; CDR3 DNA: TGTGCCAGCAGTCCGGGACAGGGGTACGACGAGCAGTACTTC; CDR3 protein: CASSPGQGYDEQYF
J gene: TRBJ2-1; clone size: .; D gene: .; V gene: TRBV4-3; CDR3 DNA: TGCGCCAGCAGCCAAGCCCTAGCGGACAGTGACAATGAGCAGTTCTTC; CDR3 protein: CASSQALADSDNEQFF
J gene: TRBJ2-3; clone size: few; D gene: .; V gene: TRBV6-4; CDR3 DNA: TGTGCCAGCAGTGACTCGACTGGAGGAGGCACAGATACGCAGTATTTT; CDR3 protein: CASSDSTGGGTDTQYF
J gene: TRBJ2-1; clone size: .; D gene: TRBD2; V gene: TRBV6-4; CDR3 DNA: TGTGCCAGCAGTGACTCAGAGGCGGGAGATTACAATGAGCAGTTCTTC; CDR3 protein: CASSDSEAGDYNEQFF